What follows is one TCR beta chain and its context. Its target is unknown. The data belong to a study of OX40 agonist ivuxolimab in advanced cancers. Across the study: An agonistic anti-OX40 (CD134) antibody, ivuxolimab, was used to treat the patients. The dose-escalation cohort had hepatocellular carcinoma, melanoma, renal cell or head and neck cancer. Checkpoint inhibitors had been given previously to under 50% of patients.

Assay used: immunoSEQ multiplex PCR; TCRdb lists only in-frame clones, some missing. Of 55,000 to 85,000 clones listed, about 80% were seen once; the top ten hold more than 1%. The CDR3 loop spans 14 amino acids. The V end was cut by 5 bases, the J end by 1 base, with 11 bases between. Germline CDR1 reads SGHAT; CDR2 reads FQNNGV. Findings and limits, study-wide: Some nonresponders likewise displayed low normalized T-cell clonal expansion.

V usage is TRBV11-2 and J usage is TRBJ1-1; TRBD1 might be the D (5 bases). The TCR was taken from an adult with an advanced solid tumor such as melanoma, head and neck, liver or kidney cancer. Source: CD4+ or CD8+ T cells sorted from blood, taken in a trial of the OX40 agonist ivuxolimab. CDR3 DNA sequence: TGTGCCAGCAGCCAGATCACAGGGAACACTGAAGCTTTCTTT. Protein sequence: CASSQITGNTEAFF.